The clone carrying this TCR beta chain showed up just a few times. Antigen unknown. The sample is drawn from a study of blood T cells in healthy people across ages. The CDR3 is made up of 15 amino acids. Germline V gene data show CDR1 as SGHTA and CDR2 as FQGNSA. V was shortened by 3 bases and J by 1 base, with 9 bases between the two germline ends. Isolation of PBMCs gave at least 7 million cells per sample. Study outcomes and limitations: TCR beta diversity, measured per million T cells, fell in a roughly linear way with age. It was not possible, with unsorted PBMCs, to conclusively compare naive and antigen-experienced cells. More naive CD4+ cells and higher diversity marked long-lived donors relative to aged donors.

With a J-beta primer mix and a sample-barcoded 5' primer, a second PCR ran about 7 to 11 cycles. TCRdb re-analysed the 5' RACE reads in MiXCR, keeping a single row per CDR3 protein. The sample consists of 850,000 to 1,100,000 distinct CDR3 sequences, roughly two fifths of them appearing once. The clonotype originates from a man between 18 and 29 years old in good health. Sequencing was performed on blood. This rearrangement joins TRBV7-2 to TRBJ1-4, with D unresolved. Here the CDR3 reads CASSFAGLTNEKLFF. The CDR3 DNA follows: TGTGCCAGCAGCTTCGCGGGCCTAACTAATGAAAAACTGTTTTTT. The variable domain in full, with the rest retrieved from reference TRBV7-2 and TRBJ1-4, is GAGVSQSPSNKVTEKGKDVELRCDPISGHTALYWYRQSLGQGLEFLIYFQGNSAPDKSGLPSDRFSAERTGGSVSTLTIQRTQQEDSAVYLCASSFAGLTNEKLFFGSGTQLSVL.